This T cell receptor (beta chain) was identified during a study of T cells expressing NK-cell markers. The study's findings and limits: Topping the CD3+CD56-NKG2C+ fraction as well were these clonotypes, in a handful of donors. About six donors showed dominant NKG2C+ clonotypes comprising about 1.0-7.5% of their CD8+ T cells.

What made the TCR beta cDNA was 5'RACE template switching with UMIs. TCRdb processed the 5' RACE reads again and assigns one entry to each CDR3 protein, with no DNA. The record lists 500,000 or so distinct CDR3 sequences, of which the ten most abundant hold approximately 3.6%. Germline V gene sequence: CDR1 SGHVS, CDR2 FQNEAQ. The length of the CDR3 is 14 residues. Remarks on this clonotype: Its antigen remains unknown.

The clonotype comes from a man younger than 30 in good health. This sequence joins TRBV7-8 and TRBJ1-1. Sequenced sample: blood T cells: a sorted CD56 or NKG2C T cell subset, CD4+ or CD8+ T cells, or bulk PBMC T cells (not recorded which). The CDR3 region is CASSLGSRNTEAFF.